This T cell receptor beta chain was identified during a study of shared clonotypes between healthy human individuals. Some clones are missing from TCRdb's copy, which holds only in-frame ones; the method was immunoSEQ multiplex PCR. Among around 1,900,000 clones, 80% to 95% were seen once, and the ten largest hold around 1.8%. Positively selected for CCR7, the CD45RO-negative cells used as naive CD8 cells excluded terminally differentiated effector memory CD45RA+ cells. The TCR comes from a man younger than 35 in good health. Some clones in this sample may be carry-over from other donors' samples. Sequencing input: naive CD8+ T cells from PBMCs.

CDR3 bases: TGTGCCAGCAGCCCCCCCCTAGGTCGCGAGCAGTACTTC. Translation: CASSPPLGREQYF. The gene calls are TRBV7-6 and TRBJ2-7; no firm D call. There are 13 residues in the CDR3. Germline V gene data show CDR1 as SGHVS and CDR2 as FNYEAQ. Trimming took 5 bases from V and 6 from J, leaving 14 bases between them.